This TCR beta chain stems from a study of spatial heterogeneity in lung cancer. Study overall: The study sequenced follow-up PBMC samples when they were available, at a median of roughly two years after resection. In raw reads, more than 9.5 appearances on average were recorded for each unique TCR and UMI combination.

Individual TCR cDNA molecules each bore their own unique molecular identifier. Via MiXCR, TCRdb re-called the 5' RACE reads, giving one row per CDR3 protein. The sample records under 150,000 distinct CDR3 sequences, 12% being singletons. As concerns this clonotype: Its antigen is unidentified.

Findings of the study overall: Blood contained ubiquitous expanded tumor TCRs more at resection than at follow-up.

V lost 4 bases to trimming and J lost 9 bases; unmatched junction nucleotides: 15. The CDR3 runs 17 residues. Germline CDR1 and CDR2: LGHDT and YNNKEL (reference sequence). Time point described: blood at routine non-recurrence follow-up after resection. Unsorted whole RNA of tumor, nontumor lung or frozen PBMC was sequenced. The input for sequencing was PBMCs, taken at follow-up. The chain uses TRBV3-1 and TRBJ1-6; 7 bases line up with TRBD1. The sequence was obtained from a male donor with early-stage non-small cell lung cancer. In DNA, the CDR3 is TGTGCCAGCAGCCCCTCACAGGGGTTGGGTACTAGTTCACCCCTCCACTTT. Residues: CASSPSQGLGTSSPLHF.